The table lists the clone carrying this TCR beta chain with a few counts. This record belongs to a study of spatial heterogeneity in lung cancer. TCRdb independently ran MiXCR on the 5' RACE reads; one entry per CDR3 protein. The table has more than 75,000 distinct CDR3 sequences, over 9.5% seen once. The time point denotes: sample taken at primary tumor resection. Unsorted whole RNA of tumor, nontumor lung or frozen PBMC was sequenced. Germline CDR1 is KGHSH and CDR2 is LQKENI. The CDR3 contains 15 residues. V dropped 1 base and J dropped 5; count of bases not matched to a gene: 6. The clonotype comes from a male donor with early-stage non-small cell lung cancer. This sample comprised PBMCs, obtained at surgery. The chain couples TRBV18 to TRBJ1-1; TRBD1 agrees at 8 bases. CDR3: CASSPQQGAGTEAFF. CDR3 sequence (DNA): TGTGCCAGCTCACCACAGCAGGGGGCAGGAACTGAAGCTTTCTTT.